Following are 28 T cell receptor beta chains from one sample sequenced in a study of blood T cell repertoires in COVID-19. Profiled with immunoSEQ multiplex PCR; TCRdb holds only in-frame clones, not every one. There are over 400,000 clones in the sample; roughly 90% occur only once, and approximately 1.5% lies in the top ten. The sample taken for sequencing was peripheral blood. All receptors come from a woman aged 25 to 39 with active or convalescent COVID-19.

The rearrangement links TRBV27 to TRBJ1-1; D is unclear. This CDR3 contains 15 residues. V lost 0 bases, J lost 6 bases, and 14 bases lay in between. Germline CDR1 MNHEY, CDR2 SMNVEV (reference sequence). In DNA, the CDR3 is TGTGCCAGCAGTTTATCCCCTAAGGCTAGTGCTGAAGCTTTCTTT. This encodes CASSLSPKASAEAFF.

The V and J genes are TRBV5-4 and TRBJ2-1; TRBD2 is a possible D gene (6 bases). The CDR3 loop spans 15 amino acids. Germline loops: CDR1 SGHNT, CDR2 YYREEE (reference sequence). Deletions cut 3 bases from V and 5 bases from J, with 15 bases between. CDR3 amino acids: CASSSIAANNNEQFF. The DNA for the CDR3 is TGTGCCAGCAGCTCCATAGCGGCCAATAACAATGAGCAGTTCTTC.

For this clone: At one end the junction does not follow the germline gene, possibly because of a read error. The rearrangement links TRBV13 to TRBJ2-1, with 16 bases that match TRBD2. Germline CDR1 and CDR2: PRHDT and FYEKMQ (reference sequence). This CDR3 is 16 amino acids long. The DNA for the CDR3 is TGTGCCAGCAGCTTAGGCCTGGGACTAGCGGGAGGGCCCGTACTCTTC. The encoded protein is CASSLGLGLAGGPVLF.

The gene calls are TRBV10-3 and TRBJ1-5; 8 nucleotides align to TRBD1. Germline CDR1 reads ENHRY; CDR2 reads SYGVKD. This CDR3 comprises 13 residues. The V gene end was trimmed by 4 bases and the J gene end by 6 bases; junction bases not matched to a gene: 2. CDR3 sequence: CAISGTGLQPQHF. CDR3 bases: TGTGCCATCAGTGGGACAGGGCTTCAGCCCCAGCATTTT.

The chain links TRBV5-4 to TRBJ2-1; D may be TRBD2 (5 bases). This CDR3 contains 12 residues. V dropped 3 bases and J dropped 9 bases, with 10 bases sitting between them. Germline V CDR1 and CDR2: SGHNT, YYREEE (reference sequence). This CDR3 is CASSYSGGEQFF. CDR3 bases: TGTGCCAGCAGCTATAGTGGAGGTGAGCAGTTCTTC.

This clone has only a few counts. V is TRBV6-5 and J is TRBJ1-2; D remains ambiguous. V lost 0 bases, J lost 8 bases, and 10 bases lay in between. CDR1 is MNHEY, CDR2 SVGAGI, per germline. The length of the CDR3 is 13 residues. CDR3 sequence (DNA): TGTGCCAGCAGTTACTCGAAATACACAGGCTACACCTTC. As protein: CASSYSKYTGYTF.

This chain connects TRBV6-6 to TRBJ2-7; TRBD2 matches at 11 bases. The CDR3 runs 15 residues. Germline V gene lookup returns CDR1 MNHNY and CDR2 SVGAGI (reference sequence). V lost 7 bases and J lost 1; bases outside the gene matches: 6. The CDR3: CASTPSGGSSYEQYF. CDR3 sequence (DNA): TGTGCCAGCACCCCTAGCGGGGGGTCTTCCTACGAGCAGTACTTC.

The chain joins TRBV10-2 to TRBJ1-2; D not resolved. The CDR3 runs 14 residues. Trimming pared 7 bases from V and 4 bases from J, leaving 16 bases between. Germline lookup yields CDR1 WSHSY and CDR2 SAAADI. The CDR3 protein is CASKMEGIFYGYTF. The CDR3 DNA reads TGCGCCAGCAAGATGGAGGGAATATTCTATGGCTACACCTTC.

This chain links TRBV5-1 with TRBJ2-1; 8 bases are shared with TRBD2. The J segment lost 0 bases and the V segment lost 4 bases, leaving 6 bases of the junction unmatched. Germline V gene lookup returns CDR1 SGHRS and CDR2 YFSETQ. The CDR3 spans 16 residues. Here the CDR3 reads CASSIAGTSSYNEQFF. CDR3 DNA sequence: TGCGCCAGCAGCATCGCCGGGACTAGCTCCTACAATGAGCAGTTCTTC. Filled out from reference TRBV5-1 and TRBJ2-1, the complete variable domain reads KAGVTQTPRYLIKTRGQQVTLSCSPISGHRSVSWYQQTPGQGLQFLFEYFSETQRNKGNFPGRFSGRQFSNSRSEMNVSTLELGDSALYLCASSIAGTSSYNEQFFGPGTRLTVL.

The chain employs TRBV5-1 and TRBJ2-5; possible D gene TRBD1, 6 bases. Between the trimmed V and J ends, which lost 2 bases and 2 bases, there was a span of 10 bases. CDR1 is SGHRS and CDR2 is YFSETQ in the germline V gene. The CDR3 runs 14 residues. CDR3 bases: TGCGCCAGCAGCTTCTTAGGGGGTCAAGAGACCCAGTACTTC. Protein sequence: CASSFLGGQETQYF.

In this sample, this clone turned up a few times. The chain recombines TRBV6-5 with TRBJ2-1, with D perhaps matching TRBD1 (6 bases). This CDR3 is built from 15 residues. The V end was cut by 9 bases, the J end by 9 bases, with 24 bases between. Per germline, CDR1 MNHEY and CDR2 SVGAGI. CDR3 nucleotide sequence: TGTGCCAGTAAAACAACAGGGAACGCCGGCGGTGAGCAGTTCTTC. Its protein is CASKTTGNAGGEQFF.

The chain joins TRBV19 to TRBJ2-7; D might be TRBD1 (5 bases). The length of the CDR3 is 15 residues. Per the germline V gene, CDR1 is LNHDA and CDR2 is SQIVND (reference sequence). With 6 bases removed from V and 6 bases from J, the gap between germline ends came to 21 bases. The DNA for the CDR3 is TGTGCCAGTAGCAGCCTCAGGAAGGGGTTGTTCGAGCAGTACTTC. Protein product: CASSSLRKGLFEQYF.

V is TRBV11-3 and J is TRBJ1-5; D is unresolved. The CDR3 has 17 amino acids. CDR1 SGHNT and CDR2 YENEEA come from the germline V gene. The germline V and J ends were trimmed by 7 bases and 0 bases, with 19 bases remaining between them. The CDR3 nucleotides read TGTGCCAGCACCACCACCTCGGGTAGTTATAGCAATCAGCCCCAGCATTTT. It specifies CASTTTSGSYSNQPQHF.

The V and J genes are TRBV7-9 and TRBJ1-3; D is perhaps TRBD1 (5 bases). CDR1 and CDR2 (germline): SEHNR, FQNEAQ (reference sequence). The CDR3 runs 15 residues. Between the trimmed V and J ends, which lost 3 bases and 2 bases, there was a span of 11 bases. CDR3 coding DNA: TGTGCCAGCAGCTTGGCGGGGGACCCTGGAAACACCATATATTTT. Translated: CASSLAGDPGNTIYF.

The rearrangement joins TRBV2 to TRBJ1-6; D is possibly TRBD1 (5 bases). Trimming shortened V by 4 bases and J by 7 bases, and 17 bases separated the two germline ends. Germline V CDR1 and CDR2: SNHLY, FYNNEI. CDR3 length: 16 residues. CDR3 sequence reads: CASSVPRGAGNSPLHF. DNA for the CDR3: TGTGCCAGCAGTGTCCCTAGGGGCGCTGGGAATTCACCCCTCCACTTT.

This chain joins TRBV19 and TRBJ2-7, with D possibly TRBD2 on 6 matching bases. The germline V and J ends were trimmed by 5 bases and 0 bases, with 20 bases remaining between them. The germline V gene encodes CDR1 LNHDA and CDR2 SQIVND (reference sequence). The CDR3 has 17 residues. The CDR3 spells CASSRSARLGLSYEQYF. The CDR3 DNA is TGTGCCAGTAGTCGAAGCGCCAGGTTGGGACTCTCCTACGAGCAGTACTTC.

V usage is TRBV7-2 and J usage is TRBJ1-1, with TRBD1 identical over 8 bases. This CDR3 comprises 15 residues. Trimming took 5 bases from V and 4 from J; bases not matched to a gene: 9. Germline values: CDR1 SGHTA, CDR2 FQGNSA. The CDR3 DNA sequence: TGTGCCAGCAGCACACGAGGGACAGGAGGCACTGAAGCTTTCTTT. This sequence encodes CASSTRGTGGTEAFF.

This chain uses TRBV5-6 with TRBJ2-6; no clear D. Germline values: CDR1 SGHDT, CDR2 YYEEEE. The V end was cut by 5 bases, the J end by 0 bases, with 12 bases between. The CDR3 is 16 amino acids. This CDR3 reads CASSTGLSSGANVLTF. CDR3 sequence (DNA): TGTGCCAGCAGTACGGGTCTTAGCTCTGGGGCCAACGTCCTGACTTTC.

CDR3 residues: CASGEGARQPQHF. CDR3 nucleotide sequence: TGTGCCAGCGGTGAGGGGGCCCGGCAGCCCCAGCATTTT. The chain couples TRBV12-3 or TRBV12-4 to TRBJ1-5; 7 bases are a match to TRBD1. This CDR3 spans 13 amino acids. Losses at the gene ends were 8 bases for V and 7 bases for J; bases not matched to a gene: 8.

This clone was counted only a few times. For the CDR3, the DNA is TGTGCCAGCAGTTCAGGACAGGGGGCATTGAATGGCTACACCTTC. Translating gives CASSSGQGALNGYTF. The rearrangement uses TRBV28 and TRBJ1-2; 11 nucleotides align to TRBD1. With 4 bases clipped from V and 6 bases from J, the junction kept 7 bases outside the gene matches. The CDR3 extends over 15 amino acids. Germline CDR1 MDHEN, CDR2 SYDVKM.

This clone has more than one count but fewer than ten. Written as DNA, the CDR3 is TGTGCCAGCTCACCACCAGGACTAGCGTACAATGAGCAGTTCTTC. Translation gives CASSPPGLAYNEQFF. The chain carries TRBV18 and TRBJ2-1; the match to TRBD2 covers 9 bases. Trimming took 0 bases from V and 4 from J; bases not matched to a gene: 1. This CDR3 has 15 amino acids. Germline V gene sequence: CDR1 KGHSH, CDR2 LQKENI. The variable domain in full, completed from reference TRBV18 and TRBJ2-1, reads NAGVMQNPRHLVRRRGQEARLRCSPMKGHSHVYWYRQLPEEGLKFMVYLQKENIIDESGMPKERFSAEFPKEGPSILRIQQVVRGDSAAYFCASSPPGLAYNEQFFGPGTRLTVL.

The chain has TRBV10-2 and TRBJ1-5; 10 nucleotides align to TRBD1. This CDR3 region has 17 residues. Trimming at V came to 5 bases and at J to 0 bases, leaving 7 bases not matched to a gene. CDR1 and CDR2 (germline): WSHSY, SAAADI. Here the CDR3 reads CASSSIDRGPSNQPQHF. DNA of the CDR3: TGCGCCAGCAGTTCAATCGACAGGGGGCCTAGCAATCAGCCCCAGCATTTT.

This clone was seen just once. The V call is TRBV19, the J call TRBJ1-3; a possible D gene is TRBD1 (6 bases). Between the trimmed V and J ends, which lost 10 bases and 6 bases, there was a span of 10 bases. This CDR3 contains 11 residues. CDR1 and CDR2 from the germline V gene are LNHDA and SQIVND (reference sequence). The CDR3: CATTGLNTIYF. Here the CDR3 DNA reads TGTGCCACAACAGGGTTAAACACCATATATTTT.

The gene calls are TRBV2 and TRBJ1-5, with D perhaps matching TRBD1 (6 bases). Germline V gene data show CDR1 as SNHLY and CDR2 as FYNNEI. V lost 5 bases and J lost 2, with 13 bases in between. The CDR3 is made up of 15 amino acids. CDR3 loop: CASSTGSYGNQPQHF. CDR3 coding DNA: TGTGCCAGCAGTACAGGGAGCTACGGCAATCAGCCCCAGCATTTT.

This clone was observed a few times. J is TRBJ1-5 and V is TRBV6-6, with TRBD1 as a possible D gene (6 bases). CDR1 is MNHNY, CDR2 SVGAGI, per germline (reference sequence). The CDR3 length is 21 residues. V was shortened by 5 bases and J by 0 bases, with 29 bases between the two germline ends. The CDR3 nucleotides read TGTGCCAGCAGTCCTCCCTACGATATTACAGGGACCTTGTATAGCAATCAGCCCCAGCATTTT. Its protein product is CASSPPYDITGTLYSNQPQHF.

The chain links TRBV7-9 to TRBJ1-1; D call uncertain. V gave up 5 bases and J gave up 5 bases, with 15 bases separating them. The CDR3 runs 14 residues. Germline V gives CDR1 SEHNR, CDR2 FQNEAQ (reference sequence). The DNA of the CDR3 is TGTGCCAGCAGCCCGGACGGGATGTTTACTGAAGCTTTCTTT. This codes for CASSPDGMFTEAFF.

This clone occurred a few times. V is TRBV3-1 (or the pseudogene TRBV3-2) and J is TRBJ1-1; D remains unclear. The CDR3 contains 13 residues. Germline V gene data show CDR1 as LGHDT and CDR2 as YNNKEL (reference sequence). Trimming pared 1 base from V and 7 bases from J, leaving 10 bases between. The CDR3 DNA is TGTGCCAGCAGCCAAGGACACCTGGTTGAAGCTTTCTTT. It encodes CASSQGHLVEAFF.

The rearrangement links TRBV9 to TRBJ1-3; D perhaps matches TRBD1 (6 bases). The germline gives CDR1 SGDLS, CDR2 YYNGEE. The CDR3 extends over 14 amino acids. The V and J ends lost 4 bases and 0 bases respectively, with 8 bases between them. The CDR3 protein is CASSQGHSGNTIYF. The CDR3 DNA sequence: TGTGCCAGCAGCCAGGGGCACTCTGGAAACACCATATATTTT.